Each of the 10 T cell receptor beta chains below was sequenced from the same sample in a study of blood T cell repertoires in COVID-19. Profiled with immunoSEQ multiplex PCR; TCRdb holds only in-frame clones, not every one. This sample yields 100,000 to 130,000 clones, of which less than 85% are seen a single time; roughly 2% belongs to the top ten. Sample: peripheral blood. Receptors were obtained from a woman aged 40-49 years with acute or convalescent COVID-19.

The chain is built from TRBV4-1 and TRBJ2-1, with D maybe TRBD2 (6 bases). Germline loops: CDR1 MGHRA, CDR2 YSYEKL. This CDR3 is built from 14 residues. V dropped 3 bases and J dropped 6 bases, with 12 bases sitting between them. Here the CDR3 DNA reads TGCGCCAGCAGCCAGGCGCCGGGGGTCAATGAGCAGTTCTTC. Amino acids: CASSQAPGVNEQFF.

The chain is built from TRBV18 and TRBJ2-7, with D unclear. CDR1 KGHSH and CDR2 LQKENI come from the germline V gene. This CDR3 comprises 13 residues. V was shortened by 3 bases and J by 0 bases, with 6 bases between the two germline ends. The CDR3 region is CASSPTSSYEQYF. CDR3 nucleotides: TGTGCCAGCTCACCCACCAGCTCCTACGAGCAGTACTTC.

V usage is TRBV13 and J usage is TRBJ2-7; TRBD2 matches 7 bases. There are 12 residues in the CDR3. V lost 8 bases, J lost 2 bases, and 3 bases stayed unmatched. Germline-derived CDR1 and CDR2 are PRHDT and FYEKMQ (reference sequence). CDR3 coding DNA: TGTGCCAGCCGGGGGACTACCTACGAGCAGTACTTC. This encodes CASRGTTYEQYF. The variable domain in full, completed from reference TRBV13 and TRBJ2-7, reads AAGVIQSPRHLIKEKRETATLKCYPIPRHDTVYWYQQGPGQDPQFLISFYEKMQSDKGSIPDRFSAQQFSDYHSELNMSSLELGDSALYFCASRGTTYEQYFGPGTRLTVT.

On this clone itself: One base away lies a much larger clone, so this may be a sequencing read error. This chain links TRBV28 with TRBJ1-5; 7 nucleotides line up with TRBD1. The length of the CDR3 is 16 residues. V dropped 3 bases and J dropped 2; count of bases not matched to a gene: 7. Germline V gene data show CDR1 as MDHEN and CDR2 as SYDVKM. This chain's CDR3 is CASSFRGQRGNQPQHF. DNA for the CDR3: TGTGCCAGCAGTTTCCGGGGACAGAGAGGCAATCAGCCCCAGCATTTT.

The chain carries TRBV27 and TRBJ1-5; D is perhaps TRBD1 (6 bases). CDR1 is MNHEY and CDR2 is SMNVEV in the germline V gene (reference sequence). This CDR3 has 15 amino acids. The V gene lost 10 bases and the J gene lost 0 bases, with 16 bases spanning the gap. This chain's CDR3 is CATWGQPYSNQPQHF. The CDR3 DNA sequence: TGTGCCACGTGGGGGCAGCCCTATAGCAATCAGCCCCAGCATTTT.

V and J are TRBV3-1 (or the pseudogene TRBV3-2) and TRBJ1-6, with TRBD1 as a possible D gene (5 bases). Trimming pared 1 base from V and 10 bases from J, leaving 11 bases between. Germline assignment: CDR1 LGHDT and CDR2 YNNKEL (reference sequence). The CDR3 sequence is 14 residues long. The CDR3 region is CASSQGGELSPLHF. CDR3 coding DNA: TGTGCCAGCAGCCAAGGGGGGGAATTGTCACCCCTCCACTTT.

The V call is TRBV29-1, the J call TRBJ1-6; weak D call: TRBD1 (6 bases). Germline CDR1 and CDR2: SQVTM and ANQGSEA. V was cut by 7 bases and J by 2 bases, with 9 bases left in between. The CDR3 is 13 residues long. CDR3 nucleotide sequence: TGCAGCGCCGGGACAACCTATAATTCACCCCTCCACTTT. Encoded protein: CSAGTTYNSPLHF.

The V call is TRBV5-5, the J call TRBJ2-2; 7 bases line up with TRBD2. The CDR3 is 15 amino acids. Per germline, CDR1 SGHKS and CDR2 YYEKEE (reference sequence). V dropped 1 base and J dropped 4; count of bases not matched to a gene: 4. The CDR3 spells CASSLIGGITGELFF. DNA for the CDR3: TGTGCCAGCAGCTTGATCGGGGGGATCACCGGGGAGCTGTTTTTT.

V and J are TRBV5-4 and TRBJ1-1, with D possibly TRBD1 on 6 matching bases. The germline CDR1 and CDR2 sequences are SGHNT and YYREEE (reference sequence). The CDR3 sequence is 17 residues long. Trimming removed 4 bases at V and 5 bases at J, with 24 bases between. The CDR3 region is CASSVTGTSNRGTEAFF. The CDR3, as DNA: TGTGCCAGCAGCGTCACCGGGACGTCAAATAGGGGGACTGAAGCTTTCTTT.

CDR3 residues: CASSQGHMNTEAFF. The CDR3 coding sequence is TGTGCCAGCAGCCAGGGACACATGAACACTGAAGCTTTCTTT. J is TRBJ1-1 and V is TRBV11-1; a possible D gene is TRBD1 (6 bases). V was clipped by 5 bases and J by 0 bases, with 10 bases between them. CDR1 SGHAT and CDR2 FQDESV come from the germline V gene (reference sequence). This CDR3 contains 14 residues. The variable domain in full, completed from reference TRBV11-1 and TRBJ1-1, reads EAEVAQSPRYKITEKSQAVAFWCDPISGHATLYWYRQILGQGPELLVQFQDESVVDDSQLPKDRFSAERLKGVDSTLKIQPAELGDSAMYLCASSQGHMNTEAFFGQGTRLTVV.